This paragraph reports one T cell receptor (beta chain). No antigen is known for it. Per-base qualities were not stored, and no clone one base away is much larger. The data were taken from a study of PD-1 blockade in classical Hodgkin lymphoma (dated by TCRdb to between 2020 and 2021). In terms of the full investigation: Nivolumab dosing was 3 mg/kg intravenously every 2 weeks, continuing until either disease progression or unacceptable toxicity. The study used CyTOF and TCR beta sequencing to define a peripheral blood immune signature of response to PD-1 blockade in classical Hodgkin lymphoma.

What the research found in general, with its limitations: Newly diagnosed patients were reported to have lower baseline TCR diversity than healthy donors, and relapsed/refractory patients were reported to have lower baseline TCR diversity still. Lower diversity was observed in patients in whom nivolumab was started less than 1 year after ASCT, and these patients were excluded from later analyses so that confounding by immune reconstitution would be avoided. A significant rise by C4D1 was seen in CD4+ but not CD8+ TCR diversity (p=0.0027 vs p=0.16), with the rise being most apparent in complete responders (p=0.02). Baseline diversity similar to that of newly diagnosed patients was observed in trial patients achieving complete response, whereas significantly lower diversity was observed in partial responders and progressors. The study covered only a single clinical trial cohort, and the causes of the repertoire differences, possibly disease activity or prior therapy, were still not defined.

The Qiagen DNeasy kit was used to extract genomic DNA both from unsorted PBMCs and from the negatively selected CD4+ and CD8+ fractions. TCR beta CDR3 regions were amplified by immunoSEQ multiplex PCR using primers annealing to V and J segments. A synthetic immune receptor repertoire was used to minimize amplification bias, and any remaining bias was removed computationally after sequencing. As for the original processing: Custom Python scripts were used to quantify repertoire diversity as the Shannon entropy index. The unsorted, CD4+ and CD8+ repertoires were each analyzed separately, with the exception of combined analyses, where CD4+ and CD8+ sequences were merged in silico. A clone was considered expanded if an increase in frequency of at least 2-fold after treatment relative to C1D1 was found, and a pseudocount of 0.5 was applied to clones undetected at baseline. Clones with 0 or 1 copy at C1D1 were defined as singleton clones, while clones with 2 or more copies were defined as non-singleton clones. By matching protein sequences in sorted samples from the same patient, clones expanded in unsorted samples were annotated as CD4+, CD8+ or unknown. Wilcoxon tests were applied to paired samples to test diversity changes from C1D1 to C4D1. Held by TCRdb, this immuneACCESS table contains in-frame sequences only and omits some clones. Under half of the omission traces to an unresolved V gene where checked; the cause of the rest is unknown. The V and J calls and the clone size are those of that table, but D and trimming were determined from the DNA. Here the sample has fewer than 100,000 clones; approximately 88% occur a single time. The ten largest clonotypes hold approximately 22% of the sample.

From the cysteine up to the phenylalanine, the CDR3 has a length of 18 residues. CDR3 DNA only is kept here, 54 bases in frame from base 1. Relative to germline, V is missing 2 bases and J is missing 6 bases, with 11 bases of the junction outside any gene match. CDR1 and CDR2 were assigned from the germline V gene as KGHSH and LQKENI. The time point label here, explained by the study, means: cycle 1 day 1 (C1D1), immediately before nivolumab initiation. Every trial patient had relapsed after autologous stem cell transplantation, and cohorts A, B and C differed in prior brentuximab vedotin exposure. A total of approximately 51 patients with relapsed/refractory classical Hodgkin lymphoma made up the trial cohort, and each patient's best overall response was complete response, partial response or progressive disease. In the multi-cohort phase II CheckMate 205 trial, trial patients received single-agent nivolumab. An independent review committee assessed best overall response by applying the 2007 International Working Group response criteria. PBMCs from the trial were collected at three points: immediately before nivolumab initiation (C1D1), and during therapy at cycle 2 day 1 and cycle 4 day 1. Peripheral blood was collected in 8 mL Vacutainer Cell Preparation Tubes, from which PBMCs were isolated by centrifugation and then cryopreserved.

Recombination joined TRBV18 with TRBJ2-2, with TRBD2 matching 11 junction bases. The sample was peripheral blood mononuclear cells (PBMCs), taken at baseline. This TCR came from a human donor with classical Hodgkin lymphoma. The CDR3 is CASSPSLAGVRAAGELFF. At the DNA level, the sequence is TGTGCCAGCTCACCATCACTAGCGGGAGTGAGGGCGGCCGGGGAGCTGTTTTTT.